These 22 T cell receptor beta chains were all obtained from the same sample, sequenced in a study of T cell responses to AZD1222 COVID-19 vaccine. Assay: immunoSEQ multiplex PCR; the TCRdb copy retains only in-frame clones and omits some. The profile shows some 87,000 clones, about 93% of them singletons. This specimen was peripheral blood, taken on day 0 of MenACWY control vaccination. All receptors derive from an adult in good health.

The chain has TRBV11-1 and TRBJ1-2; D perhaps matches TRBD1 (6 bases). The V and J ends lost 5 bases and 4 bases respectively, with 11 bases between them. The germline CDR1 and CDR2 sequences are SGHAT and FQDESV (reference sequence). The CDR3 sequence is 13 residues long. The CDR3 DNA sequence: TGTGCCAGCAGCAACACAGGGACCTATGGCTACACCTTC. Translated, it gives CASSNTGTYGYTF.

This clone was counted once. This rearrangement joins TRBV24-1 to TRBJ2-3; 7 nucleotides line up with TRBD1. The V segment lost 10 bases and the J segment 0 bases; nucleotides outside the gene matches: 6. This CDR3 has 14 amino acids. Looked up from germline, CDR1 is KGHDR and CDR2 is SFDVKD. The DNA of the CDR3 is TGTGCCACAGGGGACAGCTCTAGCACAGATACGCAGTATTTT. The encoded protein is CATGDSSSTDTQYF.

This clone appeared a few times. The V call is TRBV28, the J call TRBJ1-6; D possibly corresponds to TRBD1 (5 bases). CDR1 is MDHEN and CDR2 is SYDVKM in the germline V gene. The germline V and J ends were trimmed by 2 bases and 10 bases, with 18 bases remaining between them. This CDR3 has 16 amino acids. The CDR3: CASSLVTGTKGSPLHF. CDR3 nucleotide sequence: TGTGCCAGCAGTTTAGTCACCGGGACTAAGGGGTCACCCCTCCACTTT.

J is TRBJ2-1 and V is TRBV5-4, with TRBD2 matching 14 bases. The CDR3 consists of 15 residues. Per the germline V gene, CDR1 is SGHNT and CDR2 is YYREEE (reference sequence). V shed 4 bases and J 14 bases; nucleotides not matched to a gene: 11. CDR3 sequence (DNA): TGTGCCAGCAGCATCTCCGGGACTAGCGGGAGTCCCGAGTTCTTC. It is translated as CASSISGTSGSPEFF.

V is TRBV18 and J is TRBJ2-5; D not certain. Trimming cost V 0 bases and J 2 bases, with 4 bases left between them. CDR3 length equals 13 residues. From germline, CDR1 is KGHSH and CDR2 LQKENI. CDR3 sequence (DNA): TGTGCCAGCTCACCACCACAACAAGAGACCCAGTACTTC. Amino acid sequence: CASSPPQQETQYF. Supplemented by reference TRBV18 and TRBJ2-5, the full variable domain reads NAGVMQNPRHLVRRRGQEARLRCSPMKGHSHVYWYRQLPEEGLKFMVYLQKENIIDESGMPKERFSAEFPKEGPSILRIQQVVRGDSAAYFCASSPPQQETQYFGPGTRLLVL.

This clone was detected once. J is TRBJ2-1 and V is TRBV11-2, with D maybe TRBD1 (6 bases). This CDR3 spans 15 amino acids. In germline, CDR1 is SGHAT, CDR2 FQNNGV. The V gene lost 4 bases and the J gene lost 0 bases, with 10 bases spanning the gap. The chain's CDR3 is CASSSGASSYNEQFF. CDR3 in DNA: TGTGCCAGCAGCTCAGGGGCGAGCTCCTACAATGAGCAGTTCTTC.

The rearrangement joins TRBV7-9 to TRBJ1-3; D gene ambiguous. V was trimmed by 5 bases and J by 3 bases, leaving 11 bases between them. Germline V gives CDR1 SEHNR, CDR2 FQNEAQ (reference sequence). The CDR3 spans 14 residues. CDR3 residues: CASSLEDFGNTIYF. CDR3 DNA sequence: TGTGCCAGCAGCCTGGAGGACTTTGGAAACACCATATATTTT.

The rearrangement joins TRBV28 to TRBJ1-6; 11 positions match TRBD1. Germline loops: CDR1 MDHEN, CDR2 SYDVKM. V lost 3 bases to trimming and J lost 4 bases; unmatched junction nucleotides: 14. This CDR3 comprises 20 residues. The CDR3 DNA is TGTGCCAGCAGTTTGCCCCGGACAGGGGGCGGCTCCGCTTATAATTCACCCCTCCACTTT. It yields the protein CASSLPRTGGGSAYNSPLHF.

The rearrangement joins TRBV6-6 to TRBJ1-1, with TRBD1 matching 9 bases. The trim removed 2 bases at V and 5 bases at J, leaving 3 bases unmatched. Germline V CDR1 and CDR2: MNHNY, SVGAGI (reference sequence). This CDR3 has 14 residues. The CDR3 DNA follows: TGTGCCAGCAGTTACGGGGGACAGGGTACTGAAGCTTTCTTT. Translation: CASSYGGQGTEAFF.

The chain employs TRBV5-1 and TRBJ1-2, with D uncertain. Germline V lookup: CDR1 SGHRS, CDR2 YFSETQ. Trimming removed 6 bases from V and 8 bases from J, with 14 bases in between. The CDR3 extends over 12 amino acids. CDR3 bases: TGCGCCAGCATCCTCGAGGCGCGGGGCTACACCTTC. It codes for CASILEARGYTF. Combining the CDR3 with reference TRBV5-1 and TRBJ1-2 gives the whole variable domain KAGVTQTPRYLIKTRGQQVTLSCSPISGHRSVSWYQQTPGQGLQFLFEYFSETQRNKGNFPGRFSGRQFSNSRSEMNVSTLELGDSALYLCASILEARGYTFGSGTRLTVV.

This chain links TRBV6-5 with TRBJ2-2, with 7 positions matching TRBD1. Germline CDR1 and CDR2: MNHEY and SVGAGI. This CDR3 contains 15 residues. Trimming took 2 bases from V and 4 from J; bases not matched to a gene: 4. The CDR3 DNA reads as TGTGCCAGCAGTTACACCCCAGGGGGCACCGGGGAGCTGTTTTTT. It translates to CASSYTPGGTGELFF.

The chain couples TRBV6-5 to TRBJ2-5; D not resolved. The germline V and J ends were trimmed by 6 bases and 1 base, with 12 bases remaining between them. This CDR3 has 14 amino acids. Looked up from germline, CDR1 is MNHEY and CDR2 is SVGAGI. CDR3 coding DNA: TGTGCCAGCAGGAGGTCCCAGGTCCAAGAGACCCAGTACTTC. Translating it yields CASRRSQVQETQYF.

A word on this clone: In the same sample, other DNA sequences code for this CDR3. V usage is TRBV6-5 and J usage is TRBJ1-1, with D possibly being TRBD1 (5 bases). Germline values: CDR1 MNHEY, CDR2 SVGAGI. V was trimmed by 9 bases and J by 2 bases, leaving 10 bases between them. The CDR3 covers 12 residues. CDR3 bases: TGTGCCAGTCAGGGAGTCAACACTGAAGCTTTCTTT. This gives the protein CASQGVNTEAFF.

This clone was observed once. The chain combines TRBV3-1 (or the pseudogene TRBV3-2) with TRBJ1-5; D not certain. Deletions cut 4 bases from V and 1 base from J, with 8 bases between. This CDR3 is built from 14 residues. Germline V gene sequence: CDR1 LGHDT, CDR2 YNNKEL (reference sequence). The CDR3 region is CASSRVGSNQPQHF. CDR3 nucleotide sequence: TGTGCCAGCAGCCGAGTAGGCAGCAATCAGCCCCAGCATTTT.

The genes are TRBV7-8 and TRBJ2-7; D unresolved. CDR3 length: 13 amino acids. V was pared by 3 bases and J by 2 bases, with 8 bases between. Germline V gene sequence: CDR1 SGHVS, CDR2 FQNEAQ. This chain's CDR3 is CASSFSFTYEQYF. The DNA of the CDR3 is TGTGCCAGCAGCTTCTCGTTTACCTACGAGCAGTACTTC.

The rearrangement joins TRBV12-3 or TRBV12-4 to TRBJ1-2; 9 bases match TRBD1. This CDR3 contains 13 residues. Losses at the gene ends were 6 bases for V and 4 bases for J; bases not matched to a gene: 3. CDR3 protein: CASSGQGFYGYTF. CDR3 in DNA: TGTGCCAGCAGCGGACAGGGGTTCTATGGCTACACCTTC.

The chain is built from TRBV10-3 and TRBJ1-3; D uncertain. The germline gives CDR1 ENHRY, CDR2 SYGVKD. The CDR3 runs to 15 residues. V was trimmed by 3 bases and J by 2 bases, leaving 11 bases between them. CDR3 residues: CAISDLSDAGNTIYF. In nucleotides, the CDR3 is TGTGCCATCAGTGACCTGAGTGATGCTGGAAACACCATATATTTT.

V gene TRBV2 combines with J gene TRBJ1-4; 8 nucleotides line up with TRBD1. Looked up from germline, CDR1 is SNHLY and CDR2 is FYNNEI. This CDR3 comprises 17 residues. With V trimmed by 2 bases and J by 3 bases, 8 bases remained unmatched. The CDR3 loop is CASSESYRTGSNEKLFF. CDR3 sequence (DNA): TGTGCCAGCAGTGAATCGTACCGGACAGGGTCTAATGAAAAACTGTTTTTT.

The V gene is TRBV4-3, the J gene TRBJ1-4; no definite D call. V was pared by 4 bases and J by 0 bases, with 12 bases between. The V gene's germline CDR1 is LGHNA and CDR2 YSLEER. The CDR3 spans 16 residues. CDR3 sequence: CASSPGQTTTNEKLFF. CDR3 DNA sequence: TGCGCCAGCAGCCCTGGTCAGACAACAACTAATGAAAAACTGTTTTTT.

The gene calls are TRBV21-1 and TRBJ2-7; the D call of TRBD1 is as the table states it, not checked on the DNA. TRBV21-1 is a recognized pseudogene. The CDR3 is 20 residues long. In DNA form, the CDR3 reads TGTGCCAGCAGCAAAGGGGACGAACGCTGTCCGGGACAATCTATCTACGAGCAGTACTTC. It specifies CASSKGDERCPGQSIYEQYF.

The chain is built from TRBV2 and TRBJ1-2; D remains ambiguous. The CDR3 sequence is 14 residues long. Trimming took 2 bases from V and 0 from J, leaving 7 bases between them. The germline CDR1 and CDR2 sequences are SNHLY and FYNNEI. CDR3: CASSERTSNYGYTF. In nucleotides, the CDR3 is TGTGCCAGCAGTGAACGCACCTCTAACTATGGCTACACCTTC.

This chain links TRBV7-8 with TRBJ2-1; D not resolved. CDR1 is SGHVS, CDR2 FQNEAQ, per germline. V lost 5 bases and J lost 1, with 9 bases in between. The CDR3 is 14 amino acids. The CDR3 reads CASSPGGSYNEQFF. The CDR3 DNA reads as TGTGCCAGCAGCCCGGGCGGATCCTACAATGAGCAGTTCTTC.